This T cell receptor beta chain is from a study of cytomegalovirus exposure and HLA in healthy donors. Study results and caveats: The study put 150 or so TCR beta chains on its list as cytomegalovirus-associated. Being productive about 87% or about 30% of the time was typical of most TCR beta V segments in an earlier analysis.

The V and J ends lost 5 bases and 5 bases respectively, with 30 bases between them. Germline CDR1 SGHTA, CDR2 FQGNSA. CDR3 size: 19 residues. To note about this clone: Its cognate antigen is unknown.

Primers included in the PCR were 60 Vbeta and 13 Jbeta primers. Profiling relied on immunoSEQ multiplex PCR, and the TCRdb table lists in-frame clones only, not all of them. The sample shows around 110,000 clones, more than 75% of them seen only once. The sequenced sample consisted of PBMCs. The receptor was isolated from a woman in her forties or fifties in good health and CMV-seropositive. This chain links TRBV7-2 with TRBJ1-1, with a weak D call TRBD1 (5 bases). The CDR3 coding sequence is TGTGCCAGCAGCCAACGACGGGATCGGGGACCTTTTGGAGGGACTGAAGCTTTCTTT. This gives the protein CASSQRRDRGPFGGTEAFF.